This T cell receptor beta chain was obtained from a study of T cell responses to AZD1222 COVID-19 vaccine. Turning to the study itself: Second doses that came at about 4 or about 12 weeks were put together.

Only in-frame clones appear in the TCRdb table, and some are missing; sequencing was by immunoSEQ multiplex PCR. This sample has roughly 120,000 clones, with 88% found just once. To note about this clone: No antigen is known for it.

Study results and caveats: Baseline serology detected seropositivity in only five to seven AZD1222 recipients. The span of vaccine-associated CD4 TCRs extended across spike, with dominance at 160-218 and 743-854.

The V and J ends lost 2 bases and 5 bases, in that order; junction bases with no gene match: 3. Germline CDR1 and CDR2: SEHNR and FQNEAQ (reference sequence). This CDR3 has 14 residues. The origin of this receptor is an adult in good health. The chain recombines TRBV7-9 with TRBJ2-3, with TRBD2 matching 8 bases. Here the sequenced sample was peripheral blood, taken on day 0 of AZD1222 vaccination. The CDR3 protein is CASSLRAGGDTQYF. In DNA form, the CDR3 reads TGTGCCAGCAGCTTAAGGGCGGGAGGAGATACGCAGTATTTT.